One sample yielded the 16 T cell receptor beta chains listed below, sequenced in a study of control samples from healthy donors and cancer patients. Sequencing was performed with immunoSEQ multiplex PCR; in TCRdb, only in-frame clones are kept and a portion is missing. The repertoire consists of about 100,000 clones, with just under 85% occurring once and the leading ten covering around 20%. The sample consisted of blood. These receptors all stem from a man aged 30 to 39 in good health.

The rearrangement uses TRBV19 and TRBJ2-3; TRBD2 aligns across 8 bases. The CDR3 is 16 amino acids. Germline CDR1 is LNHDA and CDR2 is SQIVND (reference sequence). With V trimmed by 6 bases and J by 2 bases, 10 bases remained unmatched. CDR3 in DNA: TGTGCCAGTAGGAGGTCCAGCGGGGGAGCCACAGATACGCAGTATTTT. Amino acid sequence: CASRRSSGGATDTQYF. The entire variable domain, with the rest obtained from reference TRBV19 and TRBJ2-3, is as follows: DGGITQSPKYLFRKEGQNVTLSCEQNLNHDAMYWYRQDPGQGLRLIYYSQIVNDFQKGDIAEGYSVSREKKESFPLTVTSAQKNPTAFYLCASRRSSGGATDTQYFGPGTRLTVL.

The chain has TRBV2 and TRBJ1-3; D remains ambiguous. The germline gives CDR1 SNHLY, CDR2 FYNNEI. Trimming removed 2 bases at V and 2 bases at J, with 1 base between. The CDR3 consists of 12 residues. The CDR3 DNA reads TGTGCCAGCAGTGAAACTGGAAACACCATATATTTT. This encodes CASSETGNTIYF. Using reference TRBV2 and TRBJ1-3 for the parts outside the CDR3, the full variable domain is EPEVTQTPSHQVTQMGQEVILRCVPISNHLYFYWYRQILGQKVEFLVSFYNNEISEKSEIFDDQFSVERPDGSNFTLKIRSTKLEDSAMYFCASSETGNTIYFGEGSWLTVV.

The rearrangement uses TRBV5-1 and TRBJ2-3; D gene uncertain. With 0 bases removed from V and 6 bases from J, the gap between germline ends came to 8 bases. CDR1 is SGHRS, CDR2 YFSETQ, per germline. The CDR3 loop spans 13 amino acids. The CDR3 DNA follows: TGCGCCAGCAGCTTGGGGTTCGGGGATACGCAGTATTTT. Its translation is CASSLGFGDTQYF.

The V gene is TRBV6-5, the J gene TRBJ2-3; 8 bases line up with TRBD2. Germline values: CDR1 MNHEY, CDR2 SVGAGI. The CDR3 length is 13 residues. V lost 6 bases to trimming and J lost 1 base; unmatched junction nucleotides: 0. CDR3 nucleotides: TGTGCCAGCAGACTAGCGGGCACAGATACGCAGTATTTT. Residues: CASRLAGTDTQYF.

The V gene is TRBV2, the J gene TRBJ2-3, with unresolved D. From germline, CDR1 is SNHLY and CDR2 FYNNEI. The CDR3 runs 11 residues. Trimming left V 9 bases short and J 8 bases short, with 12 bases between. CDR3 nucleotide sequence: TGTGCCAGGGAGCTCGGTCCTACGCAGTATTTT. As protein: CARELGPTQYF.

The chain links TRBV5-1 to TRBJ2-7, with D tentatively TRBD1 or TRBD2 (6 bases each). Germline-derived CDR1 and CDR2 are SGHRS and YFSETQ. With 5 bases removed from V and 3 bases from J, the gap between germline ends came to 18 bases. The CDR3 length is 15 residues. The CDR3: CASRWGAAGLYEQYF. CDR3 DNA sequence: TGCGCCAGCAGATGGGGGGCCGCAGGGCTCTACGAGCAGTACTTC.

V is TRBV10-1 and J is TRBJ2-1, with 7 bases identical to TRBD2. V lost 2 bases, J lost 1 base, and 2 bases stayed unmatched. Germline V gives CDR1 WNHNN, CDR2 SYGVQD (reference sequence). This CDR3 comprises 15 residues. CDR3 sequence (DNA): TGCGCCAGCAGTGAGCGGCGGGGGTCCTACAATGAGCAGTTCTTC. It codes for CASSERRGSYNEQFF.

J is TRBJ1-1 and V is TRBV28; 7 nucleotides line up with TRBD1. The trim removed 7 bases at V and 0 bases at J, leaving 11 bases unmatched. Looked up from germline, CDR1 is MDHEN and CDR2 is SYDVKM. The CDR3 extends over 16 amino acids. The CDR3 here is CASTEGARVVNTEAFF. CDR3 nucleotides: TGTGCCAGCACGGAGGGGGCTCGAGTCGTGAACACTGAAGCTTTCTTT.

This chain connects TRBV4-2 to TRBJ2-7; no clear D gene. Between the trimmed V and J ends, which lost 0 bases and 0 bases, there was a span of 9 bases. CDR1 LGHNA and CDR2 YNFKEQ come from the germline V gene. The CDR3 extends over 15 amino acids. CDR3 loop: CASSQEVGSSYEQYF. The CDR3 DNA follows: TGTGCCAGCAGCCAAGAGGTTGGCTCCTCCTACGAGCAGTACTTC.

The rearrangement links TRBV5-6 to TRBJ2-7; D not resolved. The CDR3 has 13 residues. Trimming left V 0 bases short and J 3 bases short, with 7 bases between. Germline V gene sequence: CDR1 SGHDT, CDR2 YYEEEE. The CDR3 here is CASSLVGNYEQYF. The CDR3 nucleotides are TGTGCCAGCAGCTTGGTGGGAAACTACGAGCAGTACTTC.

The chain employs TRBV24-1 and TRBJ2-2, with 10 bases fitting TRBD1. V shed 7 bases, J shed 3 bases, and the junction held 1 base outside the gene matches. Germline values: CDR1 KGHDR, CDR2 SFDVKD. The CDR3 extends over 14 amino acids. The CDR3 DNA is TGTGCCACCAGGGACAGGGGGGACACCGGGGAGCTGTTTTTT. Protein product: CATRDRGDTGELFF.

This sequence joins TRBV6-6 and TRBJ1-1, with D hard to call. V was pared by 4 bases and J by 11 bases, with 17 bases between. Per germline, CDR1 MNHNY and CDR2 SVGAGI (reference sequence). The CDR3 runs 13 residues. The CDR3 coding sequence is TGTGCCAGCAGTTCCCAGAATATGGGCGTTGCTTTCTTT. Translating gives CASSSQNMGVAFF.

The chain recombines TRBV25-1 with TRBJ1-6; D is undetermined. V lost 2 bases and J 8 bases, leaving 10 bases between the germline ends. The CDR3 consists of 14 residues. Per the germline V gene, CDR1 is MGHDK and CDR2 is SYGVNS. This chain's CDR3 is CASSEGWVYSPLHF. The DNA of the CDR3 is TGTGCCAGCAGTGAAGGTTGGGTCTATTCACCCCTCCACTTT.

For this clone: It is unclear where the CDR3 begins or ends on the DNA, so no DNA is shown, and the CDR3 is as TCRdb lists it. This sequence joins TRBV24-1 and TRBJ2-2; TRBD2 is the table's D call and was not checked against the DNA. Ends included, the CDR3 has 16 residues. The germline V gene has CDR1 KGHDR and CDR2 SFDVKD. CDR3 loop: CATSDPVQLTPGSCFF.

The V gene is TRBV3-1 (or the pseudogene TRBV3-2), the J gene TRBJ2-6, with D perhaps TRBD1 (5 bases). The V end lost 4 bases, the J end lost 2 bases, and 21 bases lay between the germline ends. Per the germline V gene, CDR1 is LGHDT and CDR2 is YNNKEL (reference sequence). The CDR3 is made up of 19 amino acids. The CDR3 DNA follows: TGTGCCAGCAGCCCGAACCCAATAGGGGCTCTTCCTGGGGCCAACGTCCTGACTTTC. Amino acid sequence: CASSPNPIGALPGANVLTF.

The genes are TRBV6-5 and TRBJ1-5; D ambiguous. Per the germline V gene, CDR1 is MNHEY and CDR2 is SVGAGI. Trimming stripped 4 bases from V and 0 bases from J, with 10 bases between. This CDR3 is 15 amino acids long. The CDR3 region is CASSSPGHSNQPQHF. The CDR3 nucleotides read TGTGCCAGCAGTTCACCCGGTCATAGCAATCAGCCCCAGCATTTT.